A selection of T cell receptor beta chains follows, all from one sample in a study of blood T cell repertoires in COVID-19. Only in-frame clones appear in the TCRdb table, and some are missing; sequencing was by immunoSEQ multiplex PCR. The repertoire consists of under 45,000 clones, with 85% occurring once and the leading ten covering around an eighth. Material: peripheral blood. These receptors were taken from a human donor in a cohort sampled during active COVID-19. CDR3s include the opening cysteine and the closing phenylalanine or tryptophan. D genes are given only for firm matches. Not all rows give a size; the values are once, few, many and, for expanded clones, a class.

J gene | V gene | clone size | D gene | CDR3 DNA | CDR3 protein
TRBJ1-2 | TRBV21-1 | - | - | TGTGCCAGCAGCAAAGAGAGGGGGCCGCCCCACTATGGCTACACCTTC | CASSKERGPPHYGYTF
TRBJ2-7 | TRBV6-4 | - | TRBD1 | TGTGCCAGCAGTAGGGACAGCACCTCCTACGAGCAGTACTTC | CASSRDSTSYEQYF
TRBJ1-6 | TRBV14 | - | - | TGTGCCAGCAGCCAAGCGACGACTTCGAATTCACCCCTCCACTTT | CASSQATTSNSPLHF
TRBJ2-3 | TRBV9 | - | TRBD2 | TGTGCCAGCAGTTATAGCGGGGCAACAGATACGCAGTATTTT | CASSYSGATDTQYF
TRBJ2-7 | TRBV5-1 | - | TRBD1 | TGCGCCAGCAACACCGGGACAGCTACCTACGAGCAGTACTTC | CASNTGTATYEQYF
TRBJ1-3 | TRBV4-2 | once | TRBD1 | TGTGCCAGCAGCCAGGATGTGACAGGGCGAGCAGGAAACACCATATATTTT | CASSQDVTGRAGNTIYF
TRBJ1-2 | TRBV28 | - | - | TGTGCCGCCAACAGGTACTATGGCTACACCTTC | CAANRYYGYTF
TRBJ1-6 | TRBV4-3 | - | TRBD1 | TGCGCCAGCAGCCAAGTTCCGGGACAGGGCCCCAGCTCCTATAATTCACCCCTCCACTTT | CASSQVPGQGPSSYNSPLHF
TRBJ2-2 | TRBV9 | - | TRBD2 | TGTGCCAGCAGCCCCGGCCGGGCTAGCGGGACCGGGGAGCTGTTTTTT | CASSPGRASGTGELFF
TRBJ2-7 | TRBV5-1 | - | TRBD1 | TGCGCCAGCAGCTGGGACAGGGGTTCCTACGAGCAGTACTTC | CASSWDRGSYEQYF
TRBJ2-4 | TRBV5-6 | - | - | TGTGCCAGCAGCCGAAGGACGGGATCTAAAAACATTCAGTACTTC | CASSRRTGSKNIQYF
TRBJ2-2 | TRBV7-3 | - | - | TGTGCCAGCAGTACCGGTCCTCCGGGGAACACCGGGGAGCTGTTTTTT | CASSTGPPGNTGELFF
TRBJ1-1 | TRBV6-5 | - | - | TGTGCCAGCAGTTACGCCCCACAGAACACTGAAGCTTTCTTT | CASSYAPQNTEAFF
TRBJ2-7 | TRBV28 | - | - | TGTGCCAGCAATAAATTACAGGCCTGGGGTCTTTACGAGCAGTACTTC | CASNKLQAWGLYEQYF
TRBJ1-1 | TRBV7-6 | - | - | TGTGCCAGCAGCTTAGAGAGAGGGAACACTGAAGCTTTCTTT | CASSLERGNTEAFF
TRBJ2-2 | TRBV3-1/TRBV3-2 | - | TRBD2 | TGTGCCAGCAGCCTGGGGACTAGCGGGTCCGGGGAGCTGTTTTTT | CASSLGTSGSGELFF
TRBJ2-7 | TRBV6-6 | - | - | TGTGCCAGCAGACCCGGACAGAATTACGAGCAGTACTTC | CASRPGQNYEQYF
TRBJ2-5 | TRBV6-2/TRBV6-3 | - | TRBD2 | TGTGCCAGCAGTCGGATTACTAGCGGGGAGACCCAGTACTTC | CASSRITSGETQYF
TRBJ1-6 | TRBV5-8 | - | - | TGTGCCAGCAGCTTAGAGGAGCTCTTTAATTCACCCCTCCACTTT | CASSLEELFNSPLHF
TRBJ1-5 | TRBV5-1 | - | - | TGCGCCAGCAGCTTGCAGGGTAGGAGCAATCAGCCCCAGCATTTT | CASSLQGRSNQPQHF
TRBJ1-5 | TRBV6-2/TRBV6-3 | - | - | TGTGCCAGCAGTTACTCGAGGGCAGGGGATCAGCCCCAGCATTTT | CASSYSRAGDQPQHF
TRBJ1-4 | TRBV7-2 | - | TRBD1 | TGTGCCAGCAGCCAAGACAGGGGATCTGAAAAACTGTTTTTT | CASSQDRGSEKLFF
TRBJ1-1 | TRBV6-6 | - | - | TGTGCCAGCAGTCCAGGGTTTGGGGACACTGAAGCTTTCTTT | CASSPGFGDTEAFF
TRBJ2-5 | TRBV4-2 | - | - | TGTGCCAGCAGCCGTCAAGCTGAGTACCAAGAGACCCAGTACTTC | CASSRQAEYQETQYF
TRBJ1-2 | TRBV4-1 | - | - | TGCGCCAGCAGCCAAGTGGGAGGGAGGAACTATGGCTACACCTTC | CASSQVGGRNYGYTF
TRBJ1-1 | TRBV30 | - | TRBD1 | TGTGCCTGGAGTTGGACAGGGTCTACTGAAGCTTTCTTT | CAWSWTGSTEAFF
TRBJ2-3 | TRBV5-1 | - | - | TGCGCCAGCATTCGGCGGGACTGCACAGATACGCAGTATTTT | CASIRRDCTDTQYF
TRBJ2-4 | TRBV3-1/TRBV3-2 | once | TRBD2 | TGTGCCAGCAGCCAAGGGGGCGGGGAGGGCAAAAACATTCAGTACTTC | CASSQGGGEGKNIQYF
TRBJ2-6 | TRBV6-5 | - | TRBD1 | TGTGCCAGCAGTACACAGGGGGACGGGGCCAACGTCCTGACTTTC | CASSTQGDGANVLTF
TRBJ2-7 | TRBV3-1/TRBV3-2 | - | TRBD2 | TGTGCCAGCAGCTCAGGGATTAGCGGGGGGGAATACGAGCAGTACTTC | CASSSGISGGEYEQYF
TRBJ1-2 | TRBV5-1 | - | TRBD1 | TGCGCCAGCAGCTTAGGACAGGGGGCCTGGGGCTACACCTTC | CASSLGQGAWGYTF
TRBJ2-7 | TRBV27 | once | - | TGTGCCAGCAGTCCGCTACAGACCTACGAGCAGTACTTC | CASSPLQTYEQYF
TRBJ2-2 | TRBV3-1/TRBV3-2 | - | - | TGTGCCAGCAGCCTACTCACCGGGGAGCTGTTTTTT | CASSLLTGELFF
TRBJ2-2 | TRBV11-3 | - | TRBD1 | TGTGCCAGCAGCTTATCCGGGACAGGATTGACCGGGGAGCTGTTTTTT | CASSLSGTGLTGELFF
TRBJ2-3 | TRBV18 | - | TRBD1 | TGTGCCAGCTCACCATACAGGGGCGATGAGTATTTT | CASSPYRGDEYF
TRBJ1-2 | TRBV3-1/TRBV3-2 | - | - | TGTGCCAGCAGCCAAGATGCAGGGGAGGGGGGCTACACCTTC | CASSQDAGEGGYTF
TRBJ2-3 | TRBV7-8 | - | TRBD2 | TGTGCCAGCAGCGGGGGACTAGCGAGGCGCACAGATACGCAGTATTTT | CASSGGLARRTDTQYF
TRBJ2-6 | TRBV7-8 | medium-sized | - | TGTGCCAGCACGGAGACCGCACGGAATCTGGCCGGGGCCAACGTCCTGACTTTC | CASTETARNLAGANVLTF
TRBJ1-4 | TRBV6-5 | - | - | TGTGCCAGCAGTTCGGACATGTATGCAACTAATGAAAAACTGTTTTTT | CASSSDMYATNEKLFF
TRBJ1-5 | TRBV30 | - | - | TGTGCCTGGAGCGAGGGTGCAAATCAGCCCCAGCATTTT | CAWSEGANQPQHF
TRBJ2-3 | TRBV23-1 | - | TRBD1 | TGCGCCAGCAACGACCCCGGGACAGCTCGGTATTTT | CASNDPGTARYF
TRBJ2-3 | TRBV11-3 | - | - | TGTGCCAGCAGCTTAGAGGGGGCCCATGGGAAGGATACGCAGTATTTT | CASSLEGAHGKDTQYF